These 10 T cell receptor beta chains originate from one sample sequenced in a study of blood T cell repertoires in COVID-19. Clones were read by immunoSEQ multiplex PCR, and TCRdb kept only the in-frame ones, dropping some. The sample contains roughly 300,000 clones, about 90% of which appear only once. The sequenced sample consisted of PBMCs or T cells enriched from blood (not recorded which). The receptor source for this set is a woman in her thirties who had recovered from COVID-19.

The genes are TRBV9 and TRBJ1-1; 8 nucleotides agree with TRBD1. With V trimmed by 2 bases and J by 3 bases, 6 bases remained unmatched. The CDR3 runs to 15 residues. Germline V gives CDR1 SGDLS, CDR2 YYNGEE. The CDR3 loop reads CASSVRTGRDTEAFF. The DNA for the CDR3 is TGTGCCAGCAGCGTTCGGACAGGGCGGGACACTGAAGCTTTCTTT.

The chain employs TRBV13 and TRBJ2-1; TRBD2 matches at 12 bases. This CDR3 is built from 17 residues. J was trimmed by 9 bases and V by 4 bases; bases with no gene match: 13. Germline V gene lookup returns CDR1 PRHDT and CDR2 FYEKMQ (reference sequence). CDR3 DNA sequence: TGTGCCAGCAGCTACAGACTAGCGGGGGCCCGAGGGGGTGAGCAGTTCTTC. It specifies CASSYRLAGARGGEQFF.

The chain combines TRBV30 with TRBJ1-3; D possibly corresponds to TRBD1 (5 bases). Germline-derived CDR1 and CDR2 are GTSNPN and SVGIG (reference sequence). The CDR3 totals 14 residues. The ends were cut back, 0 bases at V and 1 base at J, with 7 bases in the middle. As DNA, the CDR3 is TGTGCCTGGAGTGTAAAGGGGTCTGGAAACACCATATATTTT. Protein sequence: CAWSVKGSGNTIYF.

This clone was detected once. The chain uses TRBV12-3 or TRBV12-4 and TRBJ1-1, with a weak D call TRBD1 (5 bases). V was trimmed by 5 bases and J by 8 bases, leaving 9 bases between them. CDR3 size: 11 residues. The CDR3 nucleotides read TGTGCCAGCAGTCCTCGGGGGGAAGCTTTCTTT. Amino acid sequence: CASSPRGEAFF.

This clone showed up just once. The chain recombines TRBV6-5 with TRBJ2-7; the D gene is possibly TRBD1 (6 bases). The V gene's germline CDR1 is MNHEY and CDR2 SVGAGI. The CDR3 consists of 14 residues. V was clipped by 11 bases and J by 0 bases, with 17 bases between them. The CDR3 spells CASHPRGSSYEQYF. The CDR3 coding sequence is TGTGCCTCACACCCCAGGGGAAGCTCCTACGAGCAGTACTTC.

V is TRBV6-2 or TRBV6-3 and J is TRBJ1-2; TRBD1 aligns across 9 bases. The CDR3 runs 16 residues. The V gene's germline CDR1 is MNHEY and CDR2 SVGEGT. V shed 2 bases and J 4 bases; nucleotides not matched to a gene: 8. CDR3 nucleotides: TGTGCCAGCAGTTACCCGCCACAGGGGGCGGTCTATGGCTACACCTTC. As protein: CASSYPPQGAVYGYTF.

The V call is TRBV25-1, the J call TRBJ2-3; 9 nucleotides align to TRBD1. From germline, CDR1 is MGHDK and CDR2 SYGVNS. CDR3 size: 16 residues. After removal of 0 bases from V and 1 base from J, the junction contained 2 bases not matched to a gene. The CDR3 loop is CASSEYRTGGTDTQYF. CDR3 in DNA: TGTGCCAGCAGTGAATATAGGACAGGGGGCACAGATACGCAGTATTTT.

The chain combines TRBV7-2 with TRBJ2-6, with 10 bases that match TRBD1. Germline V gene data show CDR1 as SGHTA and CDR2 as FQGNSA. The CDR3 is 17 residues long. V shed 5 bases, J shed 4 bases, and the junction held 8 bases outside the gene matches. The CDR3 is CASSLTGGAAGANVLTF. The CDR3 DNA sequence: TGTGCCAGCAGCCTGACAGGGGGCGCGGCGGGGGCCAACGTCCTGACTTTC.

CDR3 protein: CASSLGENNEKLFF. The DNA of the CDR3 is TGCGCCAGCAGCTTGGGAGAGAACAATGAAAAACTGTTTTTT. V usage is TRBV5-1 and J usage is TRBJ1-4; D gene unclear. Trimming took 0 bases from V and 5 from J, leaving 8 bases between them. The CDR3 runs to 14 residues. The germline V gene encodes CDR1 SGHRS and CDR2 YFSETQ.

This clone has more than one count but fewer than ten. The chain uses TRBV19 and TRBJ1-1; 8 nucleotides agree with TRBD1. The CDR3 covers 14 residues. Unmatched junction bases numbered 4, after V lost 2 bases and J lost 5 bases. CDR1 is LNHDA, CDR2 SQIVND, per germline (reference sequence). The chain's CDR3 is CASSIQGAGTEAFF. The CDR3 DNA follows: TGTGCCAGTAGTATACAGGGGGCCGGGACTGAAGCTTTCTTT. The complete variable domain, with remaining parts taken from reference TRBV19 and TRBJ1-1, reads DGGITQSPKYLFRKEGQNVTLSCEQNLNHDAMYWYRQDPGQGLRLIYYSQIVNDFQKGDIAEGYSVSREKKESFPLTVTSAQKNPTAFYLCASSIQGAGTEAFFGQGTRLTVV.